This T cell receptor beta chain was recorded in a study of patients and donors after allogeneic stem cell transplantation. CDR3 size: 16 residues. Trimming removed 4 bases from V and 5 bases from J; junction bases left unmatched: 11. Germline CDR1 reads KGHDR; CDR2 reads SFDVKD. Each CDR3 protein is one row after TCRdb ran MiXCR on the RT-PCR reads. The sample has about 7,100 distinct CDR3 sequences, roughly 12% seen once; the top ten hold 53%. The V and J genes are TRBV24-1 and TRBJ2-3; 7 bases match TRBD1. The sequenced sample was blood, either unsorted or a sorted T cell fraction (not recorded which). This receptor was taken from a human donor who was either an allogeneic HSCT recipient or a stem cell or donor lymphocyte infusion donor (not recorded which). It is not recorded whose cells these are; they may come from a transplant donor. As DNA, the CDR3 is TGTGCCACCAGTGACACGGGACAGATCGTGAGAGATACGCAGTATTTT. Its protein product is CATSDTGQIVRDTQYF.